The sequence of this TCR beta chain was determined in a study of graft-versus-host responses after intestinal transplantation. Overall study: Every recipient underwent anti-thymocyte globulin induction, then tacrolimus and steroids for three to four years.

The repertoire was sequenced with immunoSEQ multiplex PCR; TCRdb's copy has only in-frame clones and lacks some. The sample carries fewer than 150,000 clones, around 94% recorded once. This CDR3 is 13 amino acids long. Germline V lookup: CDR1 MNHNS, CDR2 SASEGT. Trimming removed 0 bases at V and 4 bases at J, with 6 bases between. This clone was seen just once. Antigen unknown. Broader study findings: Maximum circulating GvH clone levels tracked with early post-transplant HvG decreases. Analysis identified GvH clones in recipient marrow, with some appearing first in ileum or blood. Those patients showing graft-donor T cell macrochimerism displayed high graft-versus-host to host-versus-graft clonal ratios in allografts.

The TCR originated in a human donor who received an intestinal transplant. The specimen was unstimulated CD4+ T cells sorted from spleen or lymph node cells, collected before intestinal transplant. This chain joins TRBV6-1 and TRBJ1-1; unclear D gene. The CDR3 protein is CASSEARLTEAFF. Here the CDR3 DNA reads TGTGCCAGCAGTGAAGCGCGGCTCACTGAAGCTTTCTTT.